These 14 T cell receptor beta chains share one sample of origin, sequenced in a study of graft-versus-host responses after intestinal transplantation. The antigens these receptors bind are not known. Produced via immunoSEQ multiplex PCR; TCRdb's table is partial and in-frame only. The table lists about 120,000 clones, around 93% of them singletons. Sequenced here: unstimulated CD8+ T cells sorted from spleen or lymph node cells, sampled before intestinal transplant. The receptors originated from a human donor who received an intestinal transplant.

The rearrangement joins TRBV6-1 to TRBJ2-1; D may be TRBD1 (6 bases). CDR1 and CDR2 (germline): MNHNS, SASEGT. This CDR3 has 15 residues. The germline V and J ends were trimmed by 5 bases and 5 bases, with 16 bases remaining between them. CDR3 protein: CASSHRERANNEQFF. The CDR3 DNA reads TGTGCCAGCAGTCACAGGGAGAGGGCTAACAATGAGCAGTTCTTC.

This clone was seen only once. The chain carries TRBV7-6 and TRBJ2-7; D is possibly TRBD2 (6 bases). Germline V gives CDR1 SGHVS, CDR2 FNYEAQ. The CDR3 contains 14 residues. Trimming stripped 4 bases from V and 3 bases from J, with 13 bases between. The CDR3 region is CASSYIGEDYEQYF. The CDR3 DNA follows: TGTGCCAGCAGCTATATCGGGGAGGACTACGAGCAGTACTTC. Variable domain in full (rest from reference TRBV7-6 and TRBJ2-7): GAGVSQSPRYKVTKRGQDVALRCDPISGHVSLYWYRQALGQGPEFLTYFNYEAQQDKSGLPNDRFSAERPEGSISTLTIQRTEQRDSAMYRCASSYIGEDYEQYFGPGTRLTVT.

The J gene is TRBJ1-1, the V gene TRBV27, with unresolved D. There are 13 residues in the CDR3. V was shortened by 3 bases and J by 0 bases, with 5 bases between the two germline ends. Germline V lookup: CDR1 MNHEY, CDR2 SMNVEV (reference sequence). The CDR3 DNA is TGTGCCAGCAGTTTCACGTTGAACACTGAAGCTTTCTTT. This gives the protein CASSFTLNTEAFF.

The chain combines TRBV27 with TRBJ2-1; D gene unclear. The germline gives CDR1 MNHEY, CDR2 SMNVEV (reference sequence). V gave up 5 bases and J gave up 6 bases, with 11 bases separating them. The CDR3 covers 13 residues. CDR3 bases: TGTGCCAGCAGTCGTGGGGTTCTCAATGAGCAGTTCTTC. Encoded protein: CASSRGVLNEQFF.

The genes are TRBV2 and TRBJ1-2, with D maybe TRBD1 (6 bases). The CDR3 has 15 residues. The V gene's germline CDR1 is SNHLY and CDR2 FYNNEI. Trimming stripped 8 bases from V and 8 bases from J, with 24 bases between. CDR3 coding DNA: TGTGCCAGCGAACATCGGGACACCCCTCCTGACGGCTACACCTTC. Encoded protein: CASEHRDTPPDGYTF. The full variable domain, rest sourced from reference TRBV2 and TRBJ1-2, is EPEVTQTPSHQVTQMGQEVILRCVPISNHLYFYWYRQILGQKVEFLVSFYNNEISEKSEIFDDQFSVERPDGSNFTLKIRSTKLEDSAMYFCASEHRDTPPDGYTFGSGTRLTVV.

The chain has TRBV27 and TRBJ2-3; 7 bases match TRBD2. Trimming removed 7 bases from V and 4 bases from J; junction bases left unmatched: 17. The germline V gene encodes CDR1 MNHEY and CDR2 SMNVEV (reference sequence). The CDR3 covers 17 residues. CDR3 region: CASTQGRGRVGADTQYF. The CDR3 region has the DNA TGTGCCAGCACCCAGGGACGTGGGAGGGTCGGGGCAGATACGCAGTATTTT.

The table lists this clone with a count of one. The DNA for the CDR3 is TGCGCCAGCAGCCAAGAGAGAGGACAGGGGATAAACATTCAGTACTTC. Its translation is CASSQERGQGINIQYF. This rearrangement joins TRBV4-1 to TRBJ2-4; 9 bases fit TRBD1. Unmatched junction bases numbered 6, after V lost 0 bases and J lost 6 bases. Germline V lookup: CDR1 MGHRA, CDR2 YSYEKL. The CDR3 sequence is 16 residues long.

In its sample, this clone was seen a few times. V gene TRBV10-3 combines with J gene TRBJ1-1; D gene unclear. Germline CDR1 ENHRY, CDR2 SYGVKD. The CDR3 is 12 residues long. V lost 0 bases and J lost 11, with 10 bases in between. CDR3: CAISESLVSAFF. CDR3 DNA sequence: TGTGCCATCAGTGAGTCATTGGTTAGCGCTTTCTTT.

The chain links TRBV9 to TRBJ2-1; TRBD2 agrees at 7 bases. V lost 4 bases to trimming and J lost 0 bases; unmatched junction nucleotides: 10. This CDR3 comprises 17 residues. Germline assignment: CDR1 SGDLS and CDR2 YYNGEE. The DNA for the CDR3 is TGTGCCAGCAGCCTAAGCGGGACCCGAAGCTCCTACAATGAGCAGTTCTTC. It translates to CASSLSGTRSSYNEQFF.

This chain connects TRBV29-1 to TRBJ2-1; D gene ambiguous. Germline CDR1 is SQVTM and CDR2 is ANQGSEA. Trimming pared 7 bases from V and 0 bases from J, leaving 10 bases between. This CDR3 is 13 amino acids long. The CDR3 reads CSGIKSSYNEQFF. In DNA, the CDR3 is TGCAGCGGCATCAAAAGCTCCTACAATGAGCAGTTCTTC.

This rearrangement joins TRBV19 to TRBJ2-1, with D tentatively TRBD1 or TRBD2 (5 bases each). CDR3 length: 14 residues. V shed 10 bases and J shed 0 bases, with 13 bases lying between them. Germline V gene data show CDR1 as LNHDA and CDR2 as SQIVND (reference sequence). CDR3 DNA: TGTGCCACTTCGTTTGGGGGCTCCTACAATGAGCAGTTCTTC. Translation gives CATSFGGSYNEQFF.

The chain links TRBV6-5 to TRBJ2-5; D not certain. Deletions cut 7 bases from V and 5 bases from J, with 14 bases between. Germline CDR1 MNHEY, CDR2 SVGAGI. This CDR3 has 13 residues. The CDR3 is CASTHNRWETQYF. The CDR3, as DNA: TGTGCCAGCACCCACAACCGCTGGGAGACCCAGTACTTC.

V is TRBV7-3 and J is TRBJ2-1; 7 bases match TRBD2. The CDR3 extends over 15 amino acids. CDR1 is SGHTA and CDR2 is FQGTGA in the germline V gene. The ends lost 0 bases at V and 9 bases at J; junction bases unmatched: 8. The CDR3 is CASSLTGGSGTEQFF. DNA for the CDR3: TGTGCCAGCAGCTTAACGGGAGGGAGCGGGACTGAGCAGTTCTTC.

J is TRBJ1-2 and V is TRBV30; 9 bases fit TRBD1. Germline CDR1 reads GTSNPN; CDR2 reads SVGIG (reference sequence). This CDR3 has 15 residues. V lost 6 bases to trimming and J lost 8 bases; unmatched junction nucleotides: 16. The CDR3, as DNA: TGTGCCTGTTGGGGGTTTGACAGGGGGGAATCAGGCTACACCTTC. It is translated as CACWGFDRGESGYTF.